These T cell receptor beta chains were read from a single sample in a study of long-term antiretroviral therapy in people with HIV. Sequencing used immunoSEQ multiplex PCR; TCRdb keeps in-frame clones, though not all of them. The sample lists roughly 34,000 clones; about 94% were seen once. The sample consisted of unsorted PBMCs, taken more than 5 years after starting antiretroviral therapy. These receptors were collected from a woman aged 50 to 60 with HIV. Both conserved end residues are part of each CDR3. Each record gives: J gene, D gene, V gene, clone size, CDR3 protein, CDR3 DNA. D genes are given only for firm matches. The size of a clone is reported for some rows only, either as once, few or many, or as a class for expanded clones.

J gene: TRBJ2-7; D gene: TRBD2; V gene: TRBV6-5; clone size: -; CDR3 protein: CASSYHISGAYEQYF; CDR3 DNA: TGTGCCAGCAGTTACCATATTAGCGGGGCCTACGAGCAGTACTTC
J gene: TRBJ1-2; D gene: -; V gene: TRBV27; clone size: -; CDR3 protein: CASSLEGRGYTF; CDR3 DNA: TGTGCCAGCAGTTTAGAGGGGCGCGGCTACACCTTC
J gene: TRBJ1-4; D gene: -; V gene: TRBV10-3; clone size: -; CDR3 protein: CAISDATNEKLFF; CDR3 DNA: TGTGCCATCAGTGATGCAACTAATGAAAAACTGTTTTTT
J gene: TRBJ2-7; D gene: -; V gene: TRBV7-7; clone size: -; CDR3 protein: CASSLAEESEQYF; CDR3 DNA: TGTGCTAGCAGCTTAGCGGAGGAAAGCGAGCAGTACTTC
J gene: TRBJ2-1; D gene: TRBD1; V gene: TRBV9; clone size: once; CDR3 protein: CASSAEGTAFTNEQFF; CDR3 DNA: TGTGCCAGCAGCGCAGAAGGGACAGCCTTTACCAATGAGCAGTTCTTC
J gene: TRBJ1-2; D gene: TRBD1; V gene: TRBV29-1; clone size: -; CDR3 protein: CSVESTGTGSGYTF; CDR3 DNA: TGCAGCGTGGAATCGACCGGGACAGGGTCTGGCTACACCTTC
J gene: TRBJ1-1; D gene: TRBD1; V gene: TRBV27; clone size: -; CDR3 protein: CASSYSGTVNTEAFF; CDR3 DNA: TGTGCCAGCAGTTACTCCGGGACAGTGAACACTGAAGCTTTCTTT
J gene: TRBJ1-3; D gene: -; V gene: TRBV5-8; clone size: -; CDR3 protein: CASSFNGNTIYF; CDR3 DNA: TGTGCCAGCAGCTTTAACGGAAACACCATATATTTT
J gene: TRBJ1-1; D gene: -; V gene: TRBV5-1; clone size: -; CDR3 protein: CASSQVENTEAFF; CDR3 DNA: TGCGCCAGCAGCCAGGTGGAGAACACTGAAGCTTTCTTT
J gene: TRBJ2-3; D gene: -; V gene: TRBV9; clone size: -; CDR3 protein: CASRGAAFTDTQYF; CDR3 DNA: TGTGCCAGCCGGGGGGCAGCCTTCACAGATACGCAGTATTTT
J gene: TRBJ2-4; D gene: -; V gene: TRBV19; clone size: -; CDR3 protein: CASSIGVDRDIQYF; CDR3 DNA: TGTGCCAGTAGTATAGGGGTAGATCGAGACATTCAGTACTTC
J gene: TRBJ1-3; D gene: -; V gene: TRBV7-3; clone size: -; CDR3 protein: CASSQSGQGNTIYF; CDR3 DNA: TGTGCCAGCAGCCAGTCCGGACAGGGAAACACCATATATTTT
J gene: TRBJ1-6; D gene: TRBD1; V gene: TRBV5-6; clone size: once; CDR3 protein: CASSPDRGNSPLHF; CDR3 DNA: TGTGCCAGCAGCCCAGACAGGGGAAATTCACCCCTCCACTTT
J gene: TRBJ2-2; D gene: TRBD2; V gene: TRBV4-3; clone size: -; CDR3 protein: CASSRTSTIAGELFF; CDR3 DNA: TGCGCCAGCAGTCGGACTAGTACTATCGCCGGGGAGCTGTTTTTT
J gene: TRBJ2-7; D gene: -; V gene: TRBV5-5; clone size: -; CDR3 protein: CASSFLPSGGTSYEQYF; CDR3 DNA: TGTGCCAGCAGCTTTTTGCCTTCCGGGGGTACCTCCTACGAGCAGTACTTC
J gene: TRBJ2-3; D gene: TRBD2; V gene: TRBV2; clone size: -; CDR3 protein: CASDVGRGTDTQYF; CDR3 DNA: TGTGCCAGCGATGTGGGGAGGGGCACAGATACGCAGTATTTT
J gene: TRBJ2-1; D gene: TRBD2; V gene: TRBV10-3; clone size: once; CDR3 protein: CATSGGGNEQFF; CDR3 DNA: TGTGCCACTTCCGGCGGGGGCAATGAGCAGTTCTTC